A single T cell receptor beta chain is shown here with its context. Its matching antigen is unknown. Sample time point: baseline pretreatment blood. Treatment denoted: 15 Gy SBRT to primary tumor, nephrectomy 4 weeks later. Blood was sampled at baseline, 2 weeks and 4 weeks after SBRT. The patient's renal cell carcinoma had clear cell pathology. The V segment lost 5 bases and the J segment 8 bases; nucleotides outside the gene matches: 3. Germline values: CDR1 MNHEY, CDR2 SVGAGI. This CDR3 region has 12 residues. Measured with immunoSEQ multiplex PCR; TCRdb has only the in-frame clones, and not every one. The repertoire consists of tens of thousands of clones, with 82% occurring once and the leading ten covering 5% to 6.5%. These data originate in a study of radiation and T cells in renal cell carcinoma. Study results and limitations: Baseline intratumoral clonotype presence is unknown without pretreatment biopsies.

The starting material was blood, obtained from a patient whose treatment included radiotherapy and nephrectomy. The rearrangement links TRBV6-5 to TRBJ2-1; 7 nucleotides align to TRBD1. The clonotype originates from a man between 60 and 70 years old with renal cell carcinoma. For the CDR3, the DNA is TGTGCCAGCAGTAGACAGGGTTATGAGCAGTTCTTC. Amino acids: CASSRQGYEQFF.